This passage covers 8 T cell receptor beta chains from one sample sequenced in a study of blood T cell repertoires in COVID-19. The method was immunoSEQ multiplex PCR; TCRdb's version includes in-frame clones alone and lacks a portion of them. The table shows 150,000 to 200,000 clones, with less than 90% occurring only once. The sequencing sample was made of peripheral blood. These receptors were obtained from a woman between 70 and 85 years old with COVID-19, enrolled during active disease.

The genes are TRBV27 and TRBJ1-1; 10 bases align to TRBD1. J was trimmed by 7 bases and V by 6 bases; bases with no gene match: 17. There are 17 residues in the CDR3. Germline lookup yields CDR1 MNHEY and CDR2 SMNVEV (reference sequence). CDR3 in DNA: TGTGCCAGCAGGACCCACCCCGGGACAGGGGAAGCGCGTGAAGCTTTCTTT. It is translated as CASRTHPGTGEAREAFF.

The chain joins TRBV19 to TRBJ2-7; D gene uncertain. Trimming cost V 5 bases and J 3 bases, with 8 bases left between them. CDR3 size: 12 residues. Germline CDR1 is LNHDA and CDR2 is SQIVND (reference sequence). The CDR3 sequence: CASSSYGYEQYF. The CDR3 DNA is TGTGCCAGTAGTTCCTATGGCTACGAGCAGTACTTC. The complete variable domain, with remaining parts taken from reference TRBV19 and TRBJ2-7, reads DGGITQSPKYLFRKEGQNVTLSCEQNLNHDAMYWYRQDPGQGLRLIYYSQIVNDFQKGDIAEGYSVSREKKESFPLTVTSAQKNPTAFYLCASSSYGYEQYFGPGTRLTVT.

V is TRBV5-1 and J is TRBJ2-3, with 8 bases aligning to TRBD2. CDR1 and CDR2 (germline): SGHRS, YFSETQ. This CDR3 has 17 residues. With 3 bases clipped from V and 3 bases from J, the junction kept 12 bases outside the gene matches. The CDR3 region has the DNA TGCGCCAGCAGCTCGGGACTGGGGACTAGACCTACAGATACGCAGTATTTT. This gives the protein CASSSGLGTRPTDTQYF. Together with reference TRBV5-1 and TRBJ2-3, the CDR3 gives the full variable domain: KAGVTQTPRYLIKTRGQQVTLSCSPISGHRSVSWYQQTPGQGLQFLFEYFSETQRNKGNFPGRFSGRQFSNSRSEMNVSTLELGDSALYLCASSSGLGTRPTDTQYFGPGTRLTVL.

This clone was recorded a few times. The chain employs TRBV6-2 or TRBV6-3 and TRBJ2-1; no firm D call. The CDR3 consists of 14 residues. The germline gives CDR1 MNHEY, CDR2 SVGEGT. Between the trimmed V and J ends, which lost 0 bases and 3 bases, there was a span of 6 bases. The CDR3 sequence: CASSYSADYNEQFF. Here the CDR3 DNA reads TGTGCCAGCAGTTACTCCGCGGACTACAATGAGCAGTTCTTC.

This clone was seen more than once but under ten times. The chain recombines TRBV5-1 with TRBJ2-4; no reliable D call. Trimming removed 0 bases from V and 7 bases from J, with 14 bases in between. CDR3 size: 15 residues. Germline CDR1 SGHRS, CDR2 YFSETQ. CDR3 sequence: CASSLGVAPRNIQYF. The CDR3 coding sequence is TGCGCCAGCAGCTTGGGAGTAGCACCGCGGAACATTCAGTACTTC.

CDR3 bases: TGCAGTGCTAGTGACTACCCCGGACAAGGAGATACGCAGTATTTT. This encodes CSASDYPGQGDTQYF. The chain carries TRBV20-1 and TRBJ2-3; D is perhaps TRBD1 or TRBD2 (5 bases each). V was pared by 3 bases and J by 5 bases, with 18 bases between. The CDR3 runs 15 residues. The germline gives CDR1 DFQATT, CDR2 SNEGSKA (reference sequence).

The chain links TRBV27 to TRBJ1-1; D remains ambiguous. Trimming shortened V by 6 bases and J by 5 bases, and 13 bases separated the two germline ends. Germline V lookup: CDR1 MNHEY, CDR2 SMNVEV (reference sequence). The CDR3 has 13 residues. The CDR3 nucleotides are TGTGCCAGCAGCCGAACACTAGGGACTGAAGCTTTCTTT. Protein: CASSRTLGTEAFF.

V is TRBV7-2 and J is TRBJ1-4; 9 nucleotides line up with TRBD1. Germline V gene data show CDR1 as SGHTA and CDR2 as FQGNSA. J gave up 8 bases and V 5 bases, and 9 bases lay outside the gene matches. The length of the CDR3 is 15 residues. The DNA for the CDR3 is TGTGCCAGCAGCCAAAGACAGGGGGAACTGGAAAAACTGTTTTTT. This translates into CASSQRQGELEKLFF.